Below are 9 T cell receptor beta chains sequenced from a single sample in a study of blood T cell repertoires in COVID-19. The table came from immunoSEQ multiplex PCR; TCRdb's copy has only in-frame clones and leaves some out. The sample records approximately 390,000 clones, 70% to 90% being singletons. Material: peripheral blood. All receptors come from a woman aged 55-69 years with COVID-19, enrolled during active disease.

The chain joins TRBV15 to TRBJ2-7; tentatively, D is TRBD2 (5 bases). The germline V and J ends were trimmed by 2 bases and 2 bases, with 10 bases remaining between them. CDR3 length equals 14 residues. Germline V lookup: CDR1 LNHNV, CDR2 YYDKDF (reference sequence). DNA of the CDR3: TGTGCCACCAGCAGACCCTCGGGGACCTACGAGCAGTACTTC. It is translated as CATSRPSGTYEQYF.

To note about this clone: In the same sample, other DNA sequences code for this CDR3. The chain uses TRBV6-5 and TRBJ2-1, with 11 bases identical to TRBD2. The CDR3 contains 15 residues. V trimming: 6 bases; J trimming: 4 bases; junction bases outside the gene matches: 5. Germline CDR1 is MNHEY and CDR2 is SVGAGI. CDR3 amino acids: CASSRTSGGYNEQFF. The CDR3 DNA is TGTGCCAGCAGCCGCACTAGCGGGGGATACAATGAGCAGTTCTTC.

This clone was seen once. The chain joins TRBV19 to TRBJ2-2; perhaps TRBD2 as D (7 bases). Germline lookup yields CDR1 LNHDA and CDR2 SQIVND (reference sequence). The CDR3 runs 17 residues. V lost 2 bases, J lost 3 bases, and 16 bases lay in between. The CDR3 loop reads CASSIRGRGRHTGELFF. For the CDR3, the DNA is TGTGCCAGTAGTATAAGGGGGAGGGGCAGACACACCGGGGAGCTGTTTTTT.

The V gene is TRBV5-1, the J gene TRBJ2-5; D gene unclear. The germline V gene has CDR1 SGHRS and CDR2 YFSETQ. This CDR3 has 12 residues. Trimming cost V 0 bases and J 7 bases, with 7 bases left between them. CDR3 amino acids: CASSLEGGTQYF. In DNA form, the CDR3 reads TGCGCCAGCAGCTTGGAAGGCGGGACCCAGTACTTC.

In DNA form, the CDR3 reads TGTGCCAGCAGTTACGAAGGGGCAACTAATGAAAAACTGTTTTTT. Protein product: CASSYEGATNEKLFF. V and J are TRBV6-5 and TRBJ1-4; D perhaps matches TRBD1 (5 bases). The CDR3 is 15 residues long. With 2 bases removed from V and 0 bases from J, the gap between germline ends came to 7 bases. Germline CDR1 MNHEY, CDR2 SVGAGI.

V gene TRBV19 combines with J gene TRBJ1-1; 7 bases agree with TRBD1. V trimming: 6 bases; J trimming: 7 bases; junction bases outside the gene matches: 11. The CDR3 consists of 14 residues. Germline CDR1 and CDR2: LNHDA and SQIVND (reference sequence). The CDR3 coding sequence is TGTGCCAGTAGGACGAACAGGGGAAGGATTGAAGCTTTCTTT. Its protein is CASRTNRGRIEAFF. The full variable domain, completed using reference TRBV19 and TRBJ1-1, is DGGITQSPKYLFRKEGQNVTLSCEQNLNHDAMYWYRQDPGQGLRLIYYSQIVNDFQKGDIAEGYSVSREKKESFPLTVTSAQKNPTAFYLCASRTNRGRIEAFFGQGTRLTVV.

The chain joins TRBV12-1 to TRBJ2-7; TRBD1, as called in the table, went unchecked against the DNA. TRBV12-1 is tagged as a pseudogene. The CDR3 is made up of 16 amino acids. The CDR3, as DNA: TGTGCCAGCAGCTTTGCGCCGACAGGGATCACCTACGAGCAGTACTTC. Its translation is CASSFAPTGITYEQYF.

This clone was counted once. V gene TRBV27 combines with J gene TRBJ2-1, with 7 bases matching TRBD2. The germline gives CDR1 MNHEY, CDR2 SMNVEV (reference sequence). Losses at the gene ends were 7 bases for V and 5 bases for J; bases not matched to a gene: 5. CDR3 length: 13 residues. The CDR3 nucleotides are TGTGCCAGCACTGCTAGCGGAAACAATGAGCAGTTCTTC. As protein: CASTASGNNEQFF.

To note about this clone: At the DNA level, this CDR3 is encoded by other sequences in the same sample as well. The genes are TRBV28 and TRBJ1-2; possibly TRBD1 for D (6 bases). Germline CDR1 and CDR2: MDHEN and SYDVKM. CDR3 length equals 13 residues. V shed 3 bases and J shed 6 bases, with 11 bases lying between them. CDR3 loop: CASSLRRGDGYTF. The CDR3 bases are TGTGCCAGCAGTTTGCGCAGGGGAGATGGCTACACCTTC.